This T cell receptor (beta chain) is from a study of blood T cells in healthy people across ages. Study-wide points: Older age went with lower TCR beta diversity per million T cells, in a roughly linear way.

Sample-barcoded 5' priming and a J-beta primer mix drove a second PCR of roughly 6 to 12 cycles. TCRdb fed the 5' RACE reads into MiXCR, producing one record per CDR3 protein. This table has around 500,000 distinct CDR3 sequences, about 29% appearing once. Remarks on this clonotype: Its specificity is unknown.

The CDR3 length is 15 residues. V gave up 0 bases and J gave up 3 bases, with 13 bases separating them. CDR1 is SGHRS, CDR2 YFSETQ, per germline. The data also belong to a second study, concerning T cells of mothers and their children.

This sequence was found in a boy younger than 10 in good health. The chain combines TRBV5-1 with TRBJ2-7; a possible D gene is TRBD2 (6 bases). Sequenced sample: blood. The CDR3 protein is CASSLAGSDSYEQYF. CDR3 nucleotides: TGCGCCAGCAGCTTGGCCGGGAGCGATAGCTACGAGCAGTACTTC.